These 5 T cell receptor beta chains originate from one sample sequenced in a study of response to subunit inactivated influenza vaccine. Via MiXCR, TCRdb re-called the RT-PCR reads, giving one row per CDR3 protein. Among 550,000 to 800,000 distinct CDR3 sequences listed, around a sixth were seen once. The source was PBMCs from blood, collected about 12 days after vaccination. These receptors all come from a man aged 45-65 years who received an inactivated influenza vaccine.

This clonotype was found a few times. The rearrangement links TRBV29-1 to TRBJ2-7, with a tentative D call TRBD1 (6 bases). Germline V lookup: CDR1 SQVTM, CDR2 ANQGSEA. CDR3 size: 13 residues. Trimming stripped 6 bases from V and 3 bases from J, with 15 bases between. CDR3 region: CSVSTGLGYEQYF. The CDR3 nucleotides are TGCAGCGTATCGACAGGCTTAGGCTACGAGCAGTACTTC.

This clonotype was detected once. This rearrangement joins TRBV6-2 or TRBV6-3 to TRBJ2-7; the match to TRBD2 covers 13 bases. The ends lost 0 bases at V and 0 bases at J; junction bases unmatched: 14. From germline, CDR1 is MNHEY and CDR2 SVGEGT. The CDR3 totals 21 residues. CDR3 region: CASSYSITSTSGRASSYEQYF. The CDR3 nucleotides are TGTGCCAGCAGTTACTCGATTACAAGCACTAGCGGGAGGGCCAGCTCCTACGAGCAGTACTTC.

This chain connects TRBV19 to TRBJ2-1; D remains unclear. Trimming removed 3 bases from V and 9 bases from J, with 15 bases in between. Germline CDR1 and CDR2: LNHDA and SQIVND (reference sequence). The CDR3 loop spans 14 amino acids. The CDR3 nucleotides read TGTGCCAGTAGTATTGACCCCCCATGGAGTGAGCAGTTCTTC. Translated, it gives CASSIDPPWSEQFF.

This clonotype came up a few times. The V call is TRBV5-1, the J call TRBJ2-2, with 9 nucleotides matching TRBD1. V shed 1 base and J 2 bases; nucleotides not matched to a gene: 6. Germline lookup yields CDR1 SGHRS and CDR2 YFSETQ. CDR3 size: 17 residues. The CDR3 loop reads CASSLLPGQGNTGELFF. CDR3 DNA sequence: TGCGCCAGCAGCTTGCTCCCGGGACAGGGTAACACCGGGGAGCTGTTTTTT.

V and J are TRBV6-5 and TRBJ2-7; TRBD1 matches 10 bases. Germline trimming cut 4 bases from V and 5 bases from J; bases unmatched to any gene: 8. The CDR3 totals 15 residues. The germline V gene encodes CDR1 MNHEY and CDR2 SVGAGI. As DNA, the CDR3 is TGTGCCAGCAGTTCCTCGGGACAGGGGAGAGACGAGCAGTACTTC. This encodes CASSSSGQGRDEQYF.